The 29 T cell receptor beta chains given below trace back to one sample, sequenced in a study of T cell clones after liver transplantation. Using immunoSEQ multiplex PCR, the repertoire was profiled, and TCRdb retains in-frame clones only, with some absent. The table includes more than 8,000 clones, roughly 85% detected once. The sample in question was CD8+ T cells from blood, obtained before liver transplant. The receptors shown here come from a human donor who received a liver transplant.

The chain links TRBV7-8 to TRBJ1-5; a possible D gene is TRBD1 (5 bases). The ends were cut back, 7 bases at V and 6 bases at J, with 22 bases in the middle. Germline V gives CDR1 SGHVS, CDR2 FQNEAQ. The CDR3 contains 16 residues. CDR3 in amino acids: CASTHGGDLRVQPQHF. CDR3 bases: TGTGCCAGCACCCACGGGGGAGACCTACGCGTTCAGCCCCAGCATTTT.

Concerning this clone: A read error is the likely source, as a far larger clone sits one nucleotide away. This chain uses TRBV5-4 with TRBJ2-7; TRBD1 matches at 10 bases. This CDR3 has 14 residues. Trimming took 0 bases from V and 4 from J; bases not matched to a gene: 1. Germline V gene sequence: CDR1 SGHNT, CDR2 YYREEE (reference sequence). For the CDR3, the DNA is TGTGCCAGCAGCTTGGGACAGGGGGCGTACGAGCAGTACTTC. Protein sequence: CASSLGQGAYEQYF.

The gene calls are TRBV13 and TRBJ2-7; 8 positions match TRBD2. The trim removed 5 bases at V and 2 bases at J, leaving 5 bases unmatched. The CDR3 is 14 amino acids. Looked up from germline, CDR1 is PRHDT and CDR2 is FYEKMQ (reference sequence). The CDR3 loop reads CASSAGGSPYEQYF. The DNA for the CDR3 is TGTGCCAGCAGCGCGGGAGGCTCCCCCTACGAGCAGTACTTC.

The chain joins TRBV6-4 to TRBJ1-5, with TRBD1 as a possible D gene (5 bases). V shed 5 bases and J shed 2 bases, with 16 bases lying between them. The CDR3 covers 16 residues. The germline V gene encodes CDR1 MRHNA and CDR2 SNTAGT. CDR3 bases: TGTGCCAGCAGTTCCGGGACTCCGGACCGCAATCAGCCCCAGCATTTT. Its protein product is CASSSGTPDRNQPQHF.

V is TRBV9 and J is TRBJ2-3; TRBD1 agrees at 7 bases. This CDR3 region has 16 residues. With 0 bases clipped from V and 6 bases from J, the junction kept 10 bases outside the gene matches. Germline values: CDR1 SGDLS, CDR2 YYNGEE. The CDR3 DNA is TGTGCCAGCAGCGTAGAGGGGGCCTCACAAGGGGATACGCAGTATTTT. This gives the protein CASSVEGASQGDTQYF. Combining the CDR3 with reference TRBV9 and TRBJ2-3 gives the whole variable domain DSGVTQTPKHLITATGQRVTLRCSPRSGDLSVYWYQQSLDQGLQFLIQYYNGEERAKGNILERFSAQQFPDLHSELNLSSLELGDSALYFCASSVEGASQGDTQYFGPGTRLTVL.

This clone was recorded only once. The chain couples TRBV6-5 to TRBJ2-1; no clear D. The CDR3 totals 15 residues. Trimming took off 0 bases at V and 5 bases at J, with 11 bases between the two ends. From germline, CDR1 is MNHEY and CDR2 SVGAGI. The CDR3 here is CASSYSLLADNEQFF. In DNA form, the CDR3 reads TGTGCCAGCAGTTACTCGCTACTGGCGGACAATGAGCAGTTCTTC.

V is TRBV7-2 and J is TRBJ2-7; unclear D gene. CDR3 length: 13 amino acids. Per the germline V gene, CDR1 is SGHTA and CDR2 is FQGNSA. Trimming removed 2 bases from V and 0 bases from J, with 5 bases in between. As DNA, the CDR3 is TGTGCCAGCAGCTTAAAGCACTCCTACGAGCAGTACTTC. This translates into CASSLKHSYEQYF.

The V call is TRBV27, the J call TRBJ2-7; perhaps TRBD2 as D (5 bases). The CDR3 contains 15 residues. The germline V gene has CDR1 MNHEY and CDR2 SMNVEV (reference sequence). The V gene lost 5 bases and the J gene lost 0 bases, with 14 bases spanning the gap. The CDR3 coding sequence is TGTGCCAGCAGTCCCGAGGCCGGGGTCTCCTACGAGCAGTACTTC. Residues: CASSPEAGVSYEQYF.

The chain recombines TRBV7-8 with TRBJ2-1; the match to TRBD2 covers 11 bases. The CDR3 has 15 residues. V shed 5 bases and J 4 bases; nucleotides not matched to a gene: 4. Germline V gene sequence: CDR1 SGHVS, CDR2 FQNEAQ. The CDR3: CASSVTSGSYNEQFF. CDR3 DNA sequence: TGTGCCAGCAGCGTAACTAGCGGGAGTTACAATGAGCAGTTCTTC.

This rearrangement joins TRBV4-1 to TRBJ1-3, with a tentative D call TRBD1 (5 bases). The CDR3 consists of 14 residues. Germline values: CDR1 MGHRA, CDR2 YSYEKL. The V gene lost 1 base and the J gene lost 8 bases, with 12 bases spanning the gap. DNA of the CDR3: TGCGCCAGCAGCCAAGGGCCGCGGGGGGACACCATATATTTT. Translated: CASSQGPRGDTIYF.

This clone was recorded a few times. CDR3 amino acids: CASSRTGLAGGYNTDTQYF. Written as DNA, the CDR3 is TGTGCCAGCTCACGAACGGGGCTAGCGGGAGGATATAACACAGATACGCAGTATTTT. This sequence joins TRBV18 and TRBJ2-3; 11 positions agree with TRBD2. This CDR3 has 19 residues. Germline CDR1 is KGHSH and CDR2 is LQKENI. With 4 bases clipped from V and 2 bases from J, the junction kept 14 bases outside the gene matches.

CDR3 nucleotides: TGTGCCAGCAGCTTGAGGGAGAGCGCTAATGAAAAACTGTTTTTT. Its translation is CASSLRESANEKLFF. The V gene is TRBV5-4, the J gene TRBJ1-4; D uncertain. Between the trimmed V and J ends, which lost 1 base and 3 bases, there was a span of 10 bases. Germline CDR1 is SGHNT and CDR2 is YYREEE (reference sequence). This CDR3 is 15 amino acids long.

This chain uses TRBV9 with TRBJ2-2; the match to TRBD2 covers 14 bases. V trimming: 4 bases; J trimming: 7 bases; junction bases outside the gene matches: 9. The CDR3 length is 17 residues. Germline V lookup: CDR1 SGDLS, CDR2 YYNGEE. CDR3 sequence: CASSLRTSGGTDGELFF. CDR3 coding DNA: TGTGCCAGCAGCTTAAGGACTAGCGGGGGGACTGACGGGGAGCTGTTTTTT.

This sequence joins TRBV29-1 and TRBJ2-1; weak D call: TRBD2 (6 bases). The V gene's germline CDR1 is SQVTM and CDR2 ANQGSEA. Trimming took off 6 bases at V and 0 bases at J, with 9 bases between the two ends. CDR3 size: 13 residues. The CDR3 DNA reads TGCAGCGTGGGGGGAAGCTCCTACAATGAGCAGTTCTTC. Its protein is CSVGGSSYNEQFF.

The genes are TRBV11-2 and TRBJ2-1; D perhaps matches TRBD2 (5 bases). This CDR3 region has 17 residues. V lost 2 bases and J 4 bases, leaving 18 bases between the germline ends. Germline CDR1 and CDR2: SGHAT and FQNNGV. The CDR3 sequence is CASSLLGRGSRYNEQFF. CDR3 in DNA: TGTGCCAGCAGCTTATTAGGGCGAGGGAGCCGATACAATGAGCAGTTCTTC.

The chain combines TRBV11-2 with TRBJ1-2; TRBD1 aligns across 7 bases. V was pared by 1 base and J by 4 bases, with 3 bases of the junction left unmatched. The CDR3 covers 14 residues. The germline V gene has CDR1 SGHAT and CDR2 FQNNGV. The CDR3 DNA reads TGTGCCAGCAGCTTAGTGCAGGGGGGCTATGGCTACACCTTC. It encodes CASSLVQGGYGYTF.

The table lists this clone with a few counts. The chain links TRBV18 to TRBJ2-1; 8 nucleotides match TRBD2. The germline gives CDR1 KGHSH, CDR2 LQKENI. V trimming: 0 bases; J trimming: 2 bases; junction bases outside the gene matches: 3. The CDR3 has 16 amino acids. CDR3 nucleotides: TGTGCCAGCTCACCACCGAGGACTAGCCCCTACAATGAGCAGTTCTTC. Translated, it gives CASSPPRTSPYNEQFF.

The CDR3 coding sequence is TGCAGCGTTCATAGCGGGGGTGAGCAGTTCTTC. This codes for CSVHSGGEQFF. The genes are TRBV29-1 and TRBJ2-1; 9 nucleotides align to TRBD2. Germline CDR1 reads SQVTM; CDR2 reads ANQGSEA. The CDR3 extends over 11 amino acids. V was pared by 5 bases and J by 9 bases, with 2 bases of the junction left unmatched.

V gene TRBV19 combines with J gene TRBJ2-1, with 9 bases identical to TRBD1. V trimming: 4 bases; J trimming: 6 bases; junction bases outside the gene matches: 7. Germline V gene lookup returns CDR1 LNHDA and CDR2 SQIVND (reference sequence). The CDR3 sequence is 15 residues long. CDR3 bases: TGTGCCAGTAGTACCGGGACAGGGACACCCAATGAGCAGTTCTTC. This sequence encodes CASSTGTGTPNEQFF.

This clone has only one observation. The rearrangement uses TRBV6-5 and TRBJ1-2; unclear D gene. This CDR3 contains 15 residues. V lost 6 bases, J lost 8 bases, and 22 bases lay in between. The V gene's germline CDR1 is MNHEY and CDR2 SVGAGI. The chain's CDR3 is CASSSQGGSNGGYTF. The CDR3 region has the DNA TGTGCCAGCAGCTCTCAAGGAGGGTCCAACGGAGGCTACACCTTC.

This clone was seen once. The CDR3 DNA reads as TGTGCCACCAGCAGAGATGTAGCGGGGGGGCGGACCCAGTACTTC. Residues: CATSRDVAGGRTQYF. The V gene is TRBV15, the J gene TRBJ2-5, with 11 positions matching TRBD2. The CDR3 is 15 amino acids. J was trimmed by 7 bases and V by 0 bases; bases with no gene match: 4. CDR1 is LNHNV and CDR2 is YYDKDF in the germline V gene (reference sequence).

CDR3 loop: CASSVGLYPNEQFF. The CDR3 nucleotides read TGTGCCAGCAGCGTAGGACTATATCCCAATGAGCAGTTCTTC. The J gene is TRBJ2-1, the V gene TRBV9; a possible D gene is TRBD2 (5 bases). This CDR3 spans 14 amino acids. V was trimmed by 0 bases and J by 6 bases, leaving 10 bases between them. CDR1 SGDLS and CDR2 YYNGEE come from the germline V gene.

The CDR3 nucleotides read TGTGCCAGCAGCTTAGAGGACACCAGCATGATGAATGAGCAGTTCTTC. The encoded protein is CASSLEDTSMMNEQFF. The gene calls are TRBV7-8 and TRBJ2-1, with D possibly being TRBD1 (5 bases). The CDR3 length is 16 residues. The germline V and J ends were trimmed by 1 base and 7 bases, with 17 bases remaining between them. Germline CDR1 and CDR2: SGHVS and FQNEAQ.

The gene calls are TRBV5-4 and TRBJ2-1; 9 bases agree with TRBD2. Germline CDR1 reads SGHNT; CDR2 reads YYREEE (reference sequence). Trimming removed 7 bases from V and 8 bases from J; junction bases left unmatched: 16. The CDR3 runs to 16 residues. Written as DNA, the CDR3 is TGTGCCAGCGGTCTTGATAGTAGCGGGAGTTCCGATGAGCAGTTCTTC. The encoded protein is CASGLDSSGSSDEQFF.

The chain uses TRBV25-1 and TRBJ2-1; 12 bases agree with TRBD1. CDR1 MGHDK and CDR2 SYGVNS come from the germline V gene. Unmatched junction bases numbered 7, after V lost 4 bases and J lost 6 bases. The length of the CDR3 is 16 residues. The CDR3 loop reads CASSGRDRGLFNEQFF. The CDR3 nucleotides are TGTGCCAGCAGTGGTCGGGACAGGGGGCTTTTCAATGAGCAGTTCTTC.

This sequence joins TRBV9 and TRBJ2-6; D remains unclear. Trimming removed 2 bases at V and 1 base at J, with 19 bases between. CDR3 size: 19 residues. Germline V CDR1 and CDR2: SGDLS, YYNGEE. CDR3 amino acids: CASSVRIEIERSGANVLTF. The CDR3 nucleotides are TGTGCCAGCAGCGTTCGCATCGAGATCGAGAGATCTGGGGCCAACGTCCTGACTTTC.

CDR3: CASSYQGQVSADTQYF. In DNA, the CDR3 is TGTGCCAGCAGTTACCAGGGACAAGTAAGCGCAGATACGCAGTATTTT. The rearrangement links TRBV27 to TRBJ2-3; D perhaps matches TRBD1 (6 bases). The CDR3 sequence is 16 residues long. The V end lost 4 bases, the J end lost 4 bases, and 18 bases lay between the germline ends. CDR1 is MNHEY, CDR2 SMNVEV, per germline (reference sequence).

The CDR3 nucleotides are TGTGCCAGCGGCCCATTCTCCTACAATGAGCAGTTCTTC. It codes for CASGPFSYNEQFF. This chain connects TRBV2 to TRBJ2-1; D uncertain. The germline CDR1 and CDR2 sequences are SNHLY and FYNNEI. The CDR3 loop spans 13 amino acids. Between the trimmed V and J ends, which lost 8 bases and 0 bases, there was a span of 8 bases.

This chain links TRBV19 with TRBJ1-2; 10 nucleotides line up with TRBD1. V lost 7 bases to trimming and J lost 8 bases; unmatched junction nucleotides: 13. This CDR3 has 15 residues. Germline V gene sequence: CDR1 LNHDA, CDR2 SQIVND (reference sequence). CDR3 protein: CASISTGTGVGGYTF. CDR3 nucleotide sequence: TGTGCCAGTATCAGTACCGGGACAGGGGTGGGCGGCTACACCTTC.